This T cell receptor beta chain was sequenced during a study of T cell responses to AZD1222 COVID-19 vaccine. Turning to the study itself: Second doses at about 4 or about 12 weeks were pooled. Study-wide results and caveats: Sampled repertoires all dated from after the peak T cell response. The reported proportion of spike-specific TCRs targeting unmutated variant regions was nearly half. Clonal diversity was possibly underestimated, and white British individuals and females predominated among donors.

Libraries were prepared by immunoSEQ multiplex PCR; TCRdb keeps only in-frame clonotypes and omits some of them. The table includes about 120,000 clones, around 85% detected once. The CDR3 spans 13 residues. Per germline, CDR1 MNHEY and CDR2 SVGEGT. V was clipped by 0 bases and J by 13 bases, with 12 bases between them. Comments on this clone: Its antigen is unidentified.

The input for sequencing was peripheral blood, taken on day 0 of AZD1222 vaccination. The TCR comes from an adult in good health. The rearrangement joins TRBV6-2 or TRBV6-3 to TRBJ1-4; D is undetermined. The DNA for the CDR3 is TGTGCCAGCAGTTACTCGAAAGACGGTGGACTGTTTTTT. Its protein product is CASSYSKDGGLFF.